A single sample is the source of the 24 T cell receptor beta chains below, sequenced in a study of human T cells and chemical hapten exposure (dated by TCRdb to 2020 to 2023). Library generation was performed with RACE. Sequencing took place on a NextSeq 500. The public reads were run again by TCRdb, first through fastp at Q25 and then through MiXCR, and only productive beta chains were kept. CDR3 protein duplicates are merged, each entry listing the most common genes and DNA. This sample comprises about 45,000 distinct CDR3 sequences, 4% to 4.5% of them detected only once. The top ten constitute approximately 5.5% of the sample. What this sample's time point label stands for: healthy volunteer bleed at 2 weeks. Total RNA was extracted from unfractionated whole blood that had been collected in Tempus Blood RNA tubes. Sample: whole blood. The receptor set was obtained from a human donor in good health. Some clones in this sample may be carry-over from other donors' samples.

This clonotype occurred a few times. The chain uses TRBV29-1 and TRBJ1-2, with 7 bases matching TRBD1. CDR1 is SQVTM and CDR2 is ANQGSEA in the germline V gene. V was clipped by 1 base and J by 3 bases; unmatched bases: 2. There are 13 residues in the CDR3. In DNA, the CDR3 is TGCAGCGTTGAAGGGACAGGACACTATGGCTACACCTTC. It codes for CSVEGTGHYGYTF.

This clonotype appeared many times. This rearrangement joins TRBV10-3 to TRBJ2-2; the D is unclear. There are 15 residues in the CDR3. Germline assignment: CDR1 ENHRY and CDR2 SYGVKD. V lost 0 bases to trimming and J lost 2 bases, with 7 bases between them. The CDR3 sequence: CAISESPLNTGELFF. The CDR3 DNA follows: TGTGCCATCAGTGAGTCGCCACTTAACACCGGGGAGCTGTTTTTT.

This clonotype has a count of ten or more. The J gene is TRBJ2-7, the V gene TRBV3-1; D call uncertain. Germline loops: CDR1 LGHDT, CDR2 YNNKEL (reference sequence). V was pared by 0 bases and J by 6 bases, with 15 bases between. The CDR3 is 15 amino acids. As DNA, the CDR3 is TGTGCCAGCAGCCAAGATCCGGGCCTAGGTGCCGAGCAGTACTTC. The encoded protein is CASSQDPGLGAEQYF.

This clonotype was picked up a small number of times. The gene calls are TRBV6-5 and TRBJ1-2; D is undetermined. The CDR3 runs to 15 residues. Per the germline V gene, CDR1 is MNHEY and CDR2 is SVGAGI. Trimming removed 0 bases at V and 8 bases at J, with 16 bases between. CDR3 sequence reads: CASSYSLGSWGGYTF. Written as DNA, the CDR3 is TGTGCCAGCAGTTACTCGCTGGGTTCATGGGGAGGCTACACCTTC.

The chain has TRBV12-3 or TRBV12-4 and TRBJ2-3; D might be TRBD1 (5 bases). This CDR3 has 13 amino acids. V dropped 5 bases and J dropped 8 bases, with 14 bases sitting between them. The CDR3 region is CASSPLSQGTQYF. The CDR3 DNA reads TGTGCCAGCAGTCCCCTTAGCCAGGGTACGCAGTATTTT.

This clonotype appeared many times. The V and J genes are TRBV6-5 and TRBJ2-3, with TRBD1 as a possible D gene (7 bases). V was trimmed by 5 bases and J by 1 base, leaving 13 bases between them. This CDR3 is built from 15 residues. CDR1 and CDR2 from the germline V gene are MNHEY and SVGAGI. The CDR3 protein is CASSRGTVGTDTQYF. The CDR3 DNA reads TGTGCCAGCAGTCGGGGGACAGTGGGCACAGATACGCAGTATTTT.

In its sample, this clonotype was seen many times. The DNA is left out, because the CDR3 cannot be placed on it with certainty; the CDR3 is given as TCRdb lists it. The chain joins TRBV25-1 to TRBJ1-2; TRBD1 is the table's D call, not checked against the DNA. The CDR3 has 14 residues if both end residues are counted. Looked up from germline, CDR1 is MGHDK and CDR2 is SYGVNS. The CDR3 here is CASSSSDSRNGYTF.

This clonotype was picked up a small number of times. The V gene is TRBV15, the J gene TRBJ1-1; a possible D gene is TRBD1 (5 bases). There are 15 residues in the CDR3. V shed 6 bases and J shed 4 bases, with 18 bases lying between them. The germline gives CDR1 LNHNV, CDR2 YYDKDF (reference sequence). The CDR3 DNA sequence: TGTGCCACCAGGGACCGGAGCAGGGAGAGCACTGAAGCTTTCTTT. Amino acids: CATRDRSRESTEAFF.

This clonotype was observed at least ten times. This chain connects TRBV10-2 to TRBJ1-5; 7 bases are a match to TRBD1. The V gene's germline CDR1 is WSHSY and CDR2 SAAADI. The CDR3 length is 15 residues. With V trimmed by 5 bases and J by 1 base, 5 bases remained unmatched. CDR3 loop: CASSYRGPSNQPQHF. The CDR3 DNA reads as TGCGCCAGCAGTTACAGGGGTCCAAGCAATCAGCCCCAGCATTTT.

This clonotype was found a few times. The chain recombines TRBV27 with TRBJ1-5; TRBD1 might be the D (5 bases). The germline CDR1 and CDR2 sequences are MNHEY and SMNVEV (reference sequence). This CDR3 has 15 amino acids. V lost 3 bases, J lost 0 bases, and 9 bases lay in between. CDR3 region: CASSFGGSSNQPQHF. Written as DNA, the CDR3 is TGTGCCAGCAGTTTTGGGGGATCTAGCAATCAGCCCCAGCATTTT.

This rearrangement joins TRBV11-1 to TRBJ2-1; TRBD2 matches 11 bases. Germline values: CDR1 SGHAT, CDR2 FQDESV (reference sequence). Trimming took 6 bases from V and 7 from J; bases not matched to a gene: 8. The CDR3 has 15 amino acids. CDR3 in amino acids: CASSSYTSGSNEQFF. CDR3 coding DNA: TGTGCCAGCAGTTCGTACACTAGCGGGAGTAATGAGCAGTTCTTC.

The sample holds a few counts of this clonotype. The rearrangement links TRBV6-5 to TRBJ1-2; no clear D gene. Germline V CDR1 and CDR2: MNHEY, SVGAGI. This CDR3 has 11 residues. Trimming cost V 5 bases and J 2 bases, with 3 bases left between them. CDR3 sequence reads: CASSDNYGYTF. In DNA form, the CDR3 reads TGTGCCAGCAGTGACAACTATGGCTACACCTTC.

This clonotype came up a few times. V is TRBV7-9 and J is TRBJ2-3; 9 bases line up with TRBD2. Germline CDR1 reads SEHNR; CDR2 reads FQNEAQ (reference sequence). The CDR3 has 17 residues. The junction had 12 bases not matched to a gene; V was cut back by 2 bases and J by 6 bases. In DNA, the CDR3 is TGTGCCAGCAGCTTACCCTTAGGCGGGAGGGCCAGGGATACGCAGTATTTT. Its protein is CASSLPLGGRARDTQYF.

This chain connects TRBV7-3 to TRBJ2-3; TRBD2 matches at 10 bases. Germline loops: CDR1 SGHTA, CDR2 FQGTGA. V lost 5 bases and J lost 0; bases outside the gene matches: 2. The CDR3 extends over 15 amino acids. CDR3 loop: CASSISGGSTDTQYF. DNA for the CDR3: TGTGCCAGCAGCATTAGCGGGGGGAGCACAGATACGCAGTATTTT.

This clonotype was seen at least ten times. This rearrangement joins TRBV12-3 or TRBV12-4 to TRBJ2-1; either TRBD1 or TRBD2 may fit D (5 bases each). The CDR3 runs to 14 residues. V shed 7 bases and J shed 7 bases, with 17 bases lying between them. The DNA for the CDR3 is TGTGCCAGCACCCAAGGGACCCTGAATAATGAGCAGTTCTTC. Encoded protein: CASTQGTLNNEQFF.

The V call is TRBV2, the J call TRBJ2-3, with TRBD1 matching over 7 bases. The junction had 12 bases not matched to a gene; V was cut back by 7 bases and J by 2 bases. CDR1 and CDR2 from the germline V gene are SNHLY and FYNNEI. This CDR3 has 16 residues. Here the CDR3 reads CASTGPGQLITDTQYF. DNA of the CDR3: TGTGCCAGCACCGGTCCGGGACAGTTAATCACAGATACGCAGTATTTT.

This clonotype was recorded a few times. The V call is TRBV2, the J call TRBJ1-5; the D gene is possibly TRBD1 (6 bases). From germline, CDR1 is SNHLY and CDR2 FYNNEI. The CDR3 runs to 15 residues. Trimming pared 5 bases from V and 0 bases from J, leaving 11 bases between. As DNA, the CDR3 is TGTGCCAGCAGTCCCGGCAGGGGTAGCAATCAGCCCCAGCATTTT. Its translation: CASSPGRGSNQPQHF.

This clonotype was observed at least ten times. This chain uses TRBV28 with TRBJ1-1, with a weak D call TRBD1 (5 bases). The germline gives CDR1 MDHEN, CDR2 SYDVKM. The CDR3 covers 11 residues. V gave up 6 bases and J gave up 10 bases, with 12 bases separating them. CDR3 in DNA: TGTGCCAGCAGATTTAGGGGATCAGCTTTCTTT. Amino acid sequence: CASRFRGSAFF. Variable domain in full (rest from reference TRBV28 and TRBJ1-1): DVKVTQSSRYLVKRTGEKVFLECVQDMDHENMFWYRQDPGLGLRLIYFSYDVKMKEKGDIPEGYSVSREKKERFSLILESASTNQTSMYLCASRFRGSAFFGQGTRLTVV.

This clonotype was detected many times. The V call is TRBV7-2, the J call TRBJ2-4; TRBD2 agrees at 15 bases. The CDR3 totals 16 residues. The V gene's germline CDR1 is SGHTA and CDR2 FQGNSA. The ends lost 5 bases at V and 10 bases at J; junction bases unmatched: 9. The CDR3 is CASSPYGGLAGGIQYF. For the CDR3, the DNA is TGTGCCAGCAGCCCGTACGGGGGACTAGCGGGGGGTATTCAGTACTTC.

This clonotype was recorded many times. The chain uses TRBV7-2 and TRBJ2-3, with 16 bases identical to TRBD2. The trim removed 1 base at V and 1 base at J, leaving 8 bases unmatched. Looked up from germline, CDR1 is SGHTA and CDR2 is FQGNSA. CDR3 length: 20 amino acids. The CDR3 coding sequence is TGTGCCAGCAGCTTAGGTTCGGGACTAGCGGGAGGGCCGGGCACAGATACGCAGTATTTT. Amino acids: CASSLGSGLAGGPGTDTQYF.

This clonotype showed up many times. The CDR3 protein is CASSKVKNPGLLTPYEQYF. The CDR3 nucleotides are TGTGCCAGCAGCAAAGTAAAAAACCCGGGACTCCTCACCCCCTACGAGCAGTACTTC. The chain carries TRBV21-1 and TRBJ2-7; the table's D call, TRBD2, has no DNA check behind it. TRBV21-1 is a pseudogene segment. There are 19 residues in the CDR3.

This clonotype has ten or more counts. The chain couples TRBV10-3 to TRBJ2-5; D may be TRBD2 (5 bases). V was shortened by 2 bases and J by 1 base, with 11 bases between the two germline ends. There are 15 residues in the CDR3. Germline V gives CDR1 ENHRY, CDR2 SYGVKD. As DNA, the CDR3 is TGTGCCATCAGTGAGAGAGGGATGGGCCAAGAGACCCAGTACTTC. Translating it yields CAISERGMGQETQYF.

This clonotype was detected many times. V and J are TRBV12-3 or TRBV12-4 and TRBJ2-3; tentative D call: TRBD1 (5 bases). The CDR3 spans 15 residues. V was trimmed by 6 bases and J by 6 bases, leaving 19 bases between them. The CDR3, as DNA: TGTGCCAGCAGACTACAGGCCCTGCAGGTGGATACGCAGTATTTT. Protein product: CASRLQALQVDTQYF.

There are many counts of this clonotype. The rearrangement joins TRBV9 to TRBJ2-3; D not certain. CDR1 and CDR2 (germline): SGDLS, YYNGEE. V was pared by 0 bases and J by 2 bases, with 7 bases between. The CDR3 consists of 14 residues. The CDR3, as DNA: TGTGCCAGCAGCGTAGGTCAGGCCACAGATACGCAGTATTTT. This sequence encodes CASSVGQATDTQYF. Variable domain in full (rest from reference TRBV9 and TRBJ2-3): DSGVTQTPKHLITATGQRVTLRCSPRSGDLSVYWYQQSLDQGLQFLIQYYNGEERAKGNILERFSAQQFPDLHSELNLSSLELGDSALYFCASSVGQATDTQYFGPGTRLTVL.